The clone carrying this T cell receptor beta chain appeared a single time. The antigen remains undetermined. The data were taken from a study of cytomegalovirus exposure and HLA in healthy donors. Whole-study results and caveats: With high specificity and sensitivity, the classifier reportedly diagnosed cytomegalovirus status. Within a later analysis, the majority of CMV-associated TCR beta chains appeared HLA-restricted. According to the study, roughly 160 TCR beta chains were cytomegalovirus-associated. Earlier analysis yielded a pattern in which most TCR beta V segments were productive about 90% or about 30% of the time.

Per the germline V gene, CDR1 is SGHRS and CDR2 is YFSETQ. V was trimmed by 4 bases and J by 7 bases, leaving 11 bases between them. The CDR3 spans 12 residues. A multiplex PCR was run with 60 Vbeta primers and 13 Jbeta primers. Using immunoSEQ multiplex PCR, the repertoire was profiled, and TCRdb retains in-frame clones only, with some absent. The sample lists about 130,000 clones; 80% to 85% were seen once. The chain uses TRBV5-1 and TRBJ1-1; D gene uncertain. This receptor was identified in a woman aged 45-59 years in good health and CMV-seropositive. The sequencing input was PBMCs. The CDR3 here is CASSLNRNEAFF. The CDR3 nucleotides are TGCGCCAGCAGCCTAAACAGAAATGAAGCTTTCTTT.